This passage covers 21 T cell receptor beta chains from one sample sequenced in a study of technical replicates of blood from a handful of donors. The data were produced by immunoSEQ multiplex PCR, yet TCRdb's version contains in-frame clones alone and is incomplete. The data contain nearly 90,000 clones, 95% of them singletons. The sequencing input was T cells isolated from PBMCs. The receptors derive from a human donor in good health.

The chain uses TRBV9 and TRBJ2-1; 7 bases match TRBD2. The CDR3 consists of 15 residues. Per the germline V gene, CDR1 is SGDLS and CDR2 is YYNGEE. J was trimmed by 8 bases and V by 6 bases; bases with no gene match: 14. The CDR3 region is CASTQYGLGGDEQFF. The CDR3 region has the DNA TGTGCCAGCACCCAGTACGGACTAGGAGGCGATGAGCAGTTCTTC.

The chain uses TRBV6-5 and TRBJ1-2; 7 bases line up with TRBD1. The CDR3 sequence is 12 residues long. J was trimmed by 8 bases and V by 3 bases; bases with no gene match: 3. Germline loops: CDR1 MNHEY, CDR2 SVGAGI. This CDR3 is CASSYTTGGYTF. CDR3 nucleotide sequence: TGTGCCAGCAGTTATACGACAGGGGGCTACACCTTC.

The J gene is TRBJ2-1, the V gene TRBV7-2; D gene ambiguous. CDR3 length: 16 amino acids. Germline values: CDR1 SGHTA, CDR2 FQGNSA. V was pared by 0 bases and J by 0 bases, with 9 bases between. The CDR3 sequence: CASSLARVTSYNEQFF. For the CDR3, the DNA is TGTGCCAGCAGCTTAGCCCGGGTCACCTCCTACAATGAGCAGTTCTTC.

The V gene is TRBV7-9, the J gene TRBJ1-2, with 7 bases fitting TRBD1. Trimming cost V 5 bases and J 7 bases; bases outside gene matches: 13. Germline V CDR1 and CDR2: SEHNR, FQNEAQ (reference sequence). The CDR3 runs to 15 residues. This chain's CDR3 is CASSPGQVKQFGYTF. Here the CDR3 DNA reads TGTGCCAGCAGCCCTGGACAGGTTAAGCAATTTGGCTACACCTTC.

The chain's CDR3 is CASSPDLYGGSPLHF. Written as DNA, the CDR3 is TGTGCCAGCAGCCCAGACCTCTACGGGGGTTCACCCCTCCACTTT. The genes are TRBV5-4 and TRBJ1-6; D is perhaps TRBD1 (5 bases). Germline CDR1 SGHNT, CDR2 YYREEE (reference sequence). With 4 bases removed from V and 9 bases from J, the gap between germline ends came to 17 bases. The CDR3 consists of 15 residues. The whole variable domain, remainder taken from reference TRBV5-4 and TRBJ1-6, is ETGVTQSPTHLIKTRGQQVTLRCSSQSGHNTVSWYQQALGQGPQFIFQYYREEENGRGNFPPRFSGLQFPNYSSELNVNALELDDSALYLCASSPDLYGGSPLHFGNGTRLTVT.

The chain links TRBV19 to TRBJ1-5; D is uncertain. In germline, CDR1 is LNHDA, CDR2 SQIVND (reference sequence). Trimming stripped 7 bases from V and 1 base from J, with 8 bases between. This CDR3 is built from 13 residues. The CDR3 region is CASMSQSNQPQHF. For the CDR3, the DNA is TGTGCCAGTATGTCGCAGAGCAATCAGCCCCAGCATTTT.

V gene TRBV10-3 combines with J gene TRBJ1-2; no firm D call. From germline, CDR1 is ENHRY and CDR2 SYGVKD. The V end lost 2 bases, the J end lost 3 bases, and 7 bases lay between the germline ends. The CDR3 consists of 13 residues. The CDR3 loop reads CAISEEGDYGYTF. The CDR3 DNA reads TGTGCCATCAGTGAGGAAGGAGACTATGGCTACACCTTC.

The chain links TRBV27 to TRBJ2-7; 10 bases are shared with TRBD2. The CDR3 spans 17 residues. With V trimmed by 2 bases and J by 1 base, 8 bases remained unmatched. Germline CDR1 is MNHEY and CDR2 is SMNVEV (reference sequence). The CDR3 bases are TGTGCCAGCAGTTTACAGGGGGCTAGCGGGAGTTCCTACGAGCAGTACTTC. Residues: CASSLQGASGSSYEQYF.

The V call is TRBV4-2, the J call TRBJ2-7; TRBD2 agrees at 9 bases. The CDR3 spans 16 residues. The ends lost 1 base at V and 1 base at J; junction bases unmatched: 5. Germline V CDR1 and CDR2: LGHNA, YNFKEQ. This CDR3 is CASSQGAGGGSYEQYF. The DNA for the CDR3 is TGTGCCAGCAGCCAAGGTGCGGGAGGGGGATCCTACGAGCAGTACTTC.

This chain joins TRBV6-5 and TRBJ2-6; no reliable D call. V gave up 2 bases and J gave up 0 bases, with 5 bases separating them. The CDR3 is 15 residues long. Germline V gene sequence: CDR1 MNHEY, CDR2 SVGAGI. The CDR3 DNA reads TGTGCCAGCAGTTACAGCCACTCTGGGGCCAACGTCCTGACTTTC. This gives the protein CASSYSHSGANVLTF.

The rearrangement links TRBV2 to TRBJ2-5; D gene ambiguous. Germline CDR1 reads SNHLY; CDR2 reads FYNNEI. V lost 7 bases, J lost 4 bases, and 10 bases lay in between. This CDR3 contains 12 residues. The CDR3 reads CASMQAVETQYF. CDR3 in DNA: TGTGCCAGCATGCAGGCAGTAGAGACCCAGTACTTC.

The chain employs TRBV6-5 and TRBJ1-3, with a tentative D call TRBD1 (5 bases). The CDR3 is 13 residues long. Germline V gene data show CDR1 as MNHEY and CDR2 as SVGAGI. The V and J ends lost 10 bases and 2 bases respectively, with 12 bases between them. CDR3 in DNA: TGTGCCATCGCAGACAGAACTGGAAACACCATATATTTT. Its translation is CAIADRTGNTIYF.

This chain links TRBV27 with TRBJ2-3; 12 nucleotides match TRBD2. Losses at the gene ends were 2 bases for V and 1 base for J; bases not matched to a gene: 7. CDR3 size: 18 residues. Germline CDR1 and CDR2: MNHEY and SMNVEV (reference sequence). This chain's CDR3 is CASSLGGTSGLGTDTQYF. The CDR3 DNA is TGTGCCAGCAGTTTAGGGGGGACTAGCGGGCTTGGCACAGATACGCAGTATTTT.

This rearrangement joins TRBV11-2 to TRBJ2-5, with 8 bases aligning to TRBD2. CDR1 and CDR2 (germline): SGHAT, FQNNGV. Trimming at V came to 3 bases and at J to 5 bases, leaving 8 bases not matched to a gene. This CDR3 region has 15 residues. CDR3 DNA: TGTGCCAGCAGCTTGAGCGGGAGTAGGGAGGAGACCCAGTACTTC. Its protein is CASSLSGSREETQYF.

The chain has TRBV6-4 and TRBJ2-3; D is uncertain. The germline CDR1 and CDR2 sequences are MRHNA and SNTAGT. Trimming removed 6 bases from V and 4 bases from J, with 11 bases in between. The CDR3 covers 13 residues. The CDR3 bases are TGTGCCAGCAGCCTAGAATCCTCAGATACGCAGTATTTT. Amino acids: CASSLESSDTQYF.

V gene TRBV5-1 combines with J gene TRBJ1-5, with D hard to call. Germline CDR1 reads SGHRS; CDR2 reads YFSETQ. The CDR3 sequence is 13 residues long. The ends were cut back, 0 bases at V and 7 bases at J, with 8 bases in the middle. CDR3 amino acids: CASSLDEGQPQHF. In DNA form, the CDR3 reads TGCGCCAGCAGCTTGGACGAGGGCCAGCCCCAGCATTTT.

DNA for the CDR3: TGTGCCTGGAGTCCGCGGACCTCAGGGCAGCCCCAGCATTTT. Protein: CAWSPRTSGQPQHF. The chain has TRBV30 and TRBJ1-5, with a tentative D call TRBD1 (5 bases). Germline CDR1 and CDR2: GTSNPN and SVGIG (reference sequence). Trimming took 2 bases from V and 7 from J, leaving 15 bases between them. This CDR3 spans 14 amino acids.

The sample holds one count of this clone. The chain employs TRBV2 and TRBJ1-2; D remains unclear. The V gene's germline CDR1 is SNHLY and CDR2 FYNNEI. V lost 3 bases and J 6 bases, leaving 11 bases between the germline ends. The CDR3 runs 13 residues. DNA of the CDR3: TGTGCCAGCAGTGAGAGCGGCGTAGATGGCTACACCTTC. This encodes CASSESGVDGYTF. Filled out from reference TRBV2 and TRBJ1-2, the complete variable domain reads EPEVTQTPSHQVTQMGQEVILRCVPISNHLYFYWYRQILGQKVEFLVSFYNNEISEKSEIFDDQFSVERPDGSNFTLKIRSTKLEDSAMYFCASSESGVDGYTFGSGTRLTVV.

This chain connects TRBV10-3 to TRBJ2-7; TRBD1 aligns across 9 bases. J lost 4 bases, V lost 4 bases, and 11 bases had no gene match. Germline values: CDR1 ENHRY, CDR2 SYGVKD. The CDR3 extends over 16 amino acids. The CDR3 protein is CAISAPGQGARYEQYF. The CDR3, as DNA: TGTGCCATCAGTGCACCGGGACAGGGAGCGAGGTACGAGCAGTACTTC.

The V gene is TRBV10-3, the J gene TRBJ1-5; D may be TRBD1 (5 bases). Per germline, CDR1 ENHRY and CDR2 SYGVKD. This CDR3 is 16 amino acids long. The V and J ends lost 3 bases and 0 bases respectively, with 12 bases between them. The CDR3: CAISEGHPYSNQPQHF. The CDR3 coding sequence is TGTGCCATCAGTGAAGGACACCCATATAGCAATCAGCCCCAGCATTTT.

This clone was counted only a few times. The V call is TRBV14, the J call TRBJ1-1; D call uncertain. Germline CDR1 and CDR2: SGHDN and FVKESK. V lost 4 bases and J 0 bases, leaving 6 bases between the germline ends. The CDR3 runs to 13 residues. The CDR3 sequence: CASSLSLNTEAFF. CDR3 sequence (DNA): TGTGCCAGCAGCCTTTCTCTGAACACTGAAGCTTTCTTT.